The present T cell receptor beta chain was sequenced within a study of T cell responses to AZD1222 COVID-19 vaccine. The method was immunoSEQ multiplex PCR; TCRdb's version includes in-frame clones alone and lacks a portion of them. The table records fewer than 95,000 clones, over 75% of them present only once. V lost 0 bases, J lost 0 bases, and 10 bases lay in between. The germline gives CDR1 SGHKS, CDR2 YYEKEE (reference sequence). The CDR3 consists of 16 residues. This specimen consisted of peripheral blood, obtained 28 days after the second AZD1222 dose. The sequence was collected from an adult who received the AZD1222 COVID-19 vaccine. The V call is TRBV5-5, the J call TRBJ1-3; D not resolved. DNA for the CDR3: TGTGCCAGCAGCTTGGATCGGCCTCTCTCTGGAAACACCATATATTTT. It yields the protein CASSLDRPLSGNTIYF.